This TCR beta chain is from a study of T cells in Graves' hyperthyroidism and ophthalmopathy. Overall study findings and caveats: Expanded thyroid clonotypes (above 0.001) were mostly also found in blood. From stable hyperthyroidism, ophthalmopathy was set apart by a 13 V-J model. The model anticipated ophthalmopathy a median about six months pre-onset.

Amplification of TCR beta CDR3 regions was performed using RNA transcripts as template. During a first-round RT-PCR of the TCR CDR3, the HTBI primer set was used. Via MiXCR, TCRdb re-called the multiplex PCR reads, giving one row per CDR3 protein. The sample includes about 550,000 distinct CDR3 sequences, around 20% of them seen just once. For the diagnoses, clinical symptoms, serum thyroxine and TRAb, thyroid ultrasound and orbital computed tomography were used. This clonotype was seen many times. Its antigen is not known. Looked up from germline, CDR1 is MGHDK and CDR2 is SYGVNS. The CDR3 has 14 residues. The ends were cut back, 4 bases at V and 5 bases at J, with 14 bases in the middle.

This TCR derives from a man aged 18 to 29 with Graves' hyperthyroidism. The material sequenced was blood. This chain links TRBV25-1 with TRBJ1-2; TRBD1 is a possible D gene (5 bases). The CDR3 DNA reads as TGTGCCAGCAGTGGACGACAGCCAGGATATGGCTACACCTTC. Protein product: CASSGRQPGYGYTF.